This entry is about one T cell receptor beta chain. There is no known antigen for this receptor. Per-base qualities were not stored, and no clone one base away is much larger. The CDR3 holds 13 amino acids from the cysteine to the phenylalanine. The only DNA kept is the CDR3, 39 bases in frame from the first base. CDR1 and CDR2, per the germline V gene, are SGDLS and YYNGEE. Clipping removes 4 bases from V and 3 bases from J, with 3 as the unmatched junction base count. Each collaborating institution followed its own protocols to collect whole blood in K2EDTA tubes. For TCRbeta analysis, collaborators shipped samples in one of three forms: frozen whole blood, isolated PBMCs, or DNA extracted from either of those sample types. This entry is derived from a study of blood T cell repertoires in COVID-19 (dated by TCRdb to 2020 to 2021). Broadly, across the study: Samples from collaborators originated in the United States, Italy and Spain and spanned both the acute and convalescent phases of COVID-19. The material from the prospective study consisted of cDNA or gDNA derived from T cells, B-cell-depleted T cells, or PBMCs. The dataset comprised deeply sampled blood TCRbeta repertoires from subjects exposed to, actively infected with, or recovered from COVID-19. The repertoires were made available in a free public database intended to serve as a resource for research on the immune response to SARS-CoV-2. The samples were drawn from the first 160 participants of the ongoing ImmuneRACE study and from 1,254 subjects provided by 6 global collaborators. The sample metadata nearly always contained a de-identified subject ID, COVID-19 status, age in years and sex. Where available, HLA class I and class II types were obtained from metadata supplied by the sample provider rather than from assay-based typing. Overall study outcomes, separate from this receptor: The quantity of clinical and demographic metadata differed by source and by participant and was supplied without curation.

TCRbeta CDR3 regions were amplified from genomic DNA using the immunoSEQ Assay, a bias-controlled multiplex PCR. Turning to the authors' computational methods: Nucleated cell counts per sample were estimated from amplification of reference gene primers within the assay. To quantify the absolute abundance of each unique TCRbeta CDR3 rearrangement, sequence reads were collapsed and filtered. Productive Simpson clonality was computed per sample as the square root of Simpson's diversity index over productive rearrangements. Not all clones reach the TCRdb copy of this immuneACCESS table, which keeps in-frame sequences only. Checked studies attribute under half of the gap to unresolved V genes and leave the rest unexplained. The V and J calls and the clone size are those of that table, but D and trimming were determined from the DNA. The sample includes about 240,000 clones, with 86% observed a single time. Around an eighth of the sample rests with the top ten.

Specimen: peripheral blood. This TCR was sampled from a man aged 80 or over with acute or convalescent COVID-19. Rearrangement joined TRBV9 to TRBJ1-1; TRBD1 lines up with 7 middle nucleotides. The CDR3 here reads CASSTQGDTEAFF. The nucleotide sequence is given as TGTGCCAGCAGCACCCAGGGGGACACTGAAGCTTTCTTT.